The clone carrying this T cell receptor beta chain was picked up many times. Its antigen remains unidentified. The data derive from a study of regulatory T cells in long-lasting Graves disease. General observations from the study: Public clonotype sharing was higher in persistent than newly diagnosed patients.

Time point denoted: newly diagnosed GD, antithyroid drugs for less than 3 months. Generation of the TCR library employed RNA extracted from PBMCs. HTBI primers from iRepertoire and Arm-PCR of CDR3 regions yielded the TCR beta libraries. Each CDR3 protein is one row after TCRdb ran MiXCR on the multiplex PCR reads. The data show around 400,000 distinct CDR3 sequences, over 14% seen once. These same records also appear under a second study, on T cells in Graves' hyperthyroidism and ophthalmopathy. That work adds: An initial round of RT-PCR targeting the TCR CDR3 relied on the HTBI primer set.

Sequenced here: peripheral blood mononuclear cells (PBMCs), sampled at new diagnosis, from a patient treated with antithyroid drugs. The receptor's source is a woman between 40 and 50 years old with Graves disease.

For the CDR3, the DNA is TGTGCCTGGAGTCCTTCTGGGGAGAAGACCCAGTACTTC. This encodes CAWSPSGEKTQYF. The chain is built from TRBV30 and TRBJ2-5; perhaps TRBD2 as D (5 bases). This CDR3 region has 13 residues. Germline V gives CDR1 GTSNPN, CDR2 SVGIG (reference sequence). V was pared by 2 bases and J by 6 bases, with 13 bases between.